The clone carrying this TCR beta chain showed up just a few times. Its target is unknown. This specimen belongs to a study of blood T cells in healthy people across ages. Study-level information: Capture via template switching afforded approximately one barcoded beta molecule per two T cells. Study-level points and caveats: TCR beta diversity per million T cells fell roughly linearly with age.

The second PCR ran about 6 to 12 cycles with a sample-barcoded 5' primer and J-beta primers. Every sample produced at least 3 million CDR3-containing paired-end reads. TCRdb fed the 5' RACE reads into MiXCR, producing one record per CDR3 protein. The profile covers 1.5 million to 2 million distinct CDR3 sequences, with about 50% appearing a single time and about 2.1% taken by the ten largest. The CDR3 spans 17 residues. Trimming cost V 2 bases and J 0 bases; bases outside gene matches: 8. Germline assignment: CDR1 LNHNV and CDR2 YYDKDF (reference sequence). The sequenced material came from blood. The TCR was taken from a woman in her 40s in good health. The J gene is TRBJ2-3, the V gene TRBV15; 7 nucleotides align to TRBD2. In nucleotides, the CDR3 is TGTGCCACCAGCAGAACCTACGGCGGGGGAAGCACAGATACGCAGTATTTT. Residues: CATSRTYGGGSTDTQYF.